The 19 T cell receptor beta chains presented below share a single source sample, sequenced in a study of cytotoxic CD8 clonotypes in ibrutinib-treated CLL. Data came from immunoSEQ multiplex PCR; TCRdb stores just in-frame clones and leaves some out. The sample includes 150,000 or so clones, 79% of them seen just once. The material sequenced was PBMCs, taken after 12 months of ibrutinib treatment. All receptors come from a human donor with chronic lymphocytic leukemia.

This clone was recorded only once. CDR3 bases: TGCGCCAGCAGCCTAGGGGGGGCCGCCGGGGAGCTGTTTTTT. Protein: CASSLGGAAGELFF. This chain uses TRBV4-1 with TRBJ2-2; the D gene is possibly TRBD2 (7 bases). Trimming shortened V by 4 bases and J by 6 bases, and 12 bases separated the two germline ends. The CDR3 consists of 14 residues. Germline CDR1 and CDR2: MGHRA and YSYEKL.

V usage is TRBV6-5 and J usage is TRBJ1-2; TRBD1 aligns across 9 bases. V lost 4 bases, J lost 8 bases, and 11 bases stayed unmatched. The V gene's germline CDR1 is MNHEY and CDR2 SVGAGI. This CDR3 comprises 15 residues. For the CDR3, the DNA is TGTGCCAGCAGTTCCTGGGGACAGGGTTCGGGCGGCTACACCTTC. Translation gives CASSSWGQGSGGYTF.

J is TRBJ2-2 and V is TRBV30; 10 bases map to TRBD1. V lost 4 bases and J lost 8; bases outside the gene matches: 10. This CDR3 is built from 15 residues. Germline CDR1 is GTSNPN and CDR2 is SVGIG (reference sequence). The CDR3 is CAWTDSGQGIGELFF. The CDR3 DNA reads TGTGCCTGGACGGACTCGGGACAGGGGATAGGGGAGCTGTTTTTT.

The V gene is TRBV5-6, the J gene TRBJ2-5; possibly TRBD1 for D (5 bases). The V end lost 3 bases, the J end lost 1 base, and 13 bases lay between the germline ends. CDR1 and CDR2 (germline): SGHDT, YYEEEE. CDR3 length: 15 residues. For the CDR3, the DNA is TGTGCCAGCAGCTGGGCAACAGGAGTCCAAGAGACCCAGTACTTC. It is translated as CASSWATGVQETQYF.

This clone was detected a few times. The rearrangement joins TRBV28 to TRBJ2-1, with a possible D match to TRBD2 (6 bases). Between the trimmed V and J ends, which lost 5 bases and 6 bases, there was a span of 14 bases. The CDR3 has 14 residues. The V gene's germline CDR1 is MDHEN and CDR2 SYDVKM. In DNA form, the CDR3 reads TGTGCCAGCAGTAACATGGGGGGTTTCAATGAGCAGTTCTTC. Translating gives CASSNMGGFNEQFF.

This chain connects TRBV5-6 to TRBJ2-7; D ambiguous. From germline, CDR1 is SGHDT and CDR2 YYEEEE. This CDR3 is built from 15 residues. Trimming cost V 0 bases and J 0 bases, with 10 bases left between them. The CDR3 DNA is TGTGCCAGCAGCTTGGGGCAGCTTAGCTCCTACGAGCAGTACTTC. It specifies CASSLGQLSSYEQYF.

This clone was found a few times. The chain uses TRBV19 and TRBJ2-7; TRBD2 matches 11 bases. This CDR3 has 13 residues. V dropped 5 bases and J dropped 6; count of bases not matched to a gene: 3. The germline V gene encodes CDR1 LNHDA and CDR2 SQIVND (reference sequence). The DNA for the CDR3 is TGTGCCAGTAGTCCGGGGACTAGCGGCGAGCAGTACTTC. Encoded protein: CASSPGTSGEQYF.

Concerning this clone itself: Within the sample, other DNA sequences also encode this same CDR3. This chain connects TRBV27 to TRBJ2-5, with D perhaps TRBD2 (5 bases). CDR3 length: 13 residues. The V and J ends lost 4 bases and 1 base respectively, with 7 bases between them. Germline V gene data show CDR1 as MNHEY and CDR2 as SMNVEV (reference sequence). The CDR3 protein is CASSSLAQETQYF. The CDR3 DNA reads TGTGCCAGCAGTTCCCTAGCCCAAGAGACCCAGTACTTC.

This clone was picked up a small number of times. The chain carries TRBV20-1 and TRBJ1-2; tentatively, D is TRBD1 (6 bases). V was trimmed by 6 bases and J by 5 bases, leaving 10 bases between them. The germline CDR1 and CDR2 sequences are DFQATT and SNEGSKA (reference sequence). The CDR3 loop spans 11 amino acids. The DNA for the CDR3 is TGCAGTGCGCCAGGGGAATATGGCTACACCTTC. This gives the protein CSAPGEYGYTF.

The rearrangement joins TRBV27 to TRBJ2-6; 7 nucleotides line up with TRBD1. The CDR3 runs to 18 residues. The germline V gene encodes CDR1 MNHEY and CDR2 SMNVEV (reference sequence). V lost 3 bases to trimming and J lost 3 bases; unmatched junction nucleotides: 11. This chain's CDR3 is CASSFGGTQGYGANVLTF. The CDR3 nucleotides are TGTGCCAGCAGTTTTGGGGGAACACAGGGGTATGGGGCCAACGTCCTGACTTTC.

The rearrangement joins TRBV5-5 to TRBJ2-1; no reliable D call. CDR1 and CDR2 (germline): SGHKS, YYEKEE (reference sequence). CDR3 size: 14 residues. V was shortened by 1 base and J by 9 bases, with 14 bases between the two germline ends. Here the CDR3 reads CASSLWGIRGEQFF. The CDR3 DNA follows: TGTGCCAGCAGCTTGTGGGGAATTCGCGGTGAGCAGTTCTTC.

The CDR3 DNA follows: TGTGCCACCAGCCAAGATTCGGGACAGCTGAACACCGGGGAGCTGTTTTTT. Protein product: CATSQDSGQLNTGELFF. V is TRBV15 and J is TRBJ2-2; 7 bases are shared with TRBD1. Looked up from germline, CDR1 is LNHNV and CDR2 is YYDKDF (reference sequence). The ends lost 5 bases at V and 1 base at J; junction bases unmatched: 10. The CDR3 contains 17 residues.

There are a few counts of this clone. The V call is TRBV2, the J call TRBJ1-3, with D possibly TRBD1 on 5 matching bases. The CDR3 has 14 residues. Germline values: CDR1 SNHLY, CDR2 FYNNEI. Between the trimmed V and J ends, which lost 4 bases and 3 bases, there was a span of 10 bases. As DNA, the CDR3 is TGTGCCAGCAGTGCCCAGGGAGGTGGAAACACCATATATTTT. It encodes CASSAQGGGNTIYF.

The CDR3 nucleotides read TGTGCCAGCAGCTTACTACTGAAGGGCAATGAGCAGTTCTTC. Translation: CASSLLLKGNEQFF. The rearrangement uses TRBV7-6 and TRBJ2-1, with D uncertain. Per germline, CDR1 SGHVS and CDR2 FNYEAQ. The CDR3 sequence is 14 residues long. V shed 2 bases and J shed 6 bases, with 11 bases lying between them.

The CDR3 region has the DNA TGTGCCAGCAGTGAACTAGCTGGGCAGACTTTTAATGAAAAACTGTTTTTT. Protein product: CASSELAGQTFNEKLFF. The rearrangement joins TRBV6-1 to TRBJ1-4; D is ambiguous. This CDR3 contains 17 residues. From germline, CDR1 is MNHNS and CDR2 SASEGT. The ends were cut back, 2 bases at V and 4 bases at J, with 17 bases in the middle.

The V call is TRBV5-6, the J call TRBJ2-2, with 11 bases matching TRBD1. Germline CDR1 is SGHDT and CDR2 is YYEEEE. The V segment lost 2 bases and the J segment 1 base; nucleotides outside the gene matches: 1. The CDR3 loop spans 16 amino acids. CDR3 sequence: CASSFGTGGNTGELFF. Written as DNA, the CDR3 is TGTGCCAGCAGCTTTGGGACAGGGGGGAACACCGGGGAGCTGTTTTTT. Full variable domain (missing parts from reference TRBV5-6 and TRBJ2-2): DAGVTQSPTHLIKTRGQQVTLRCSPKSGHDTVSWYQQALGQGPQFIFQYYEEEERQRGNFPDRFSGHQFPNYSSELNVNALLLGDSALYLCASSFGTGGNTGELFFGEGSRLTVL.

This chain connects TRBV7-2 to TRBJ2-4; 7 bases line up with TRBD1. CDR3 length: 12 amino acids. V gave up 5 bases and J gave up 15 bases; unmatched junction bases: 10. Germline lookup yields CDR1 SGHTA and CDR2 FQGNSA. The CDR3 protein is CASSMWDRGLYF. CDR3 DNA: TGTGCCAGCAGCATGTGGGACAGAGGGCTGTACTTC.

Only a few counts were recorded for this clone. The V call is TRBV20-1, the J call TRBJ2-7; no reliable D call. There are 11 residues in the CDR3. Germline CDR1 is DFQATT and CDR2 is SNEGSKA (reference sequence). V was cut by 3 bases and J by 3 bases, with 6 bases left in between. The CDR3 spells CSARESYEQYF. For the CDR3, the DNA is TGCAGTGCTAGGGAAAGCTACGAGCAGTACTTC.

DNA of the CDR3: TGTGCCAGCAGTTTAGGACTAGGTAGCACAGATACGCAGTATTTT. Translated: CASSLGLGSTDTQYF. The chain links TRBV28 to TRBJ2-3; TRBD2 matches at 7 bases. The length of the CDR3 is 15 residues. The junction had 2 bases not matched to a gene; V was cut back by 2 bases and J by 0 bases. CDR1 MDHEN and CDR2 SYDVKM come from the germline V gene.